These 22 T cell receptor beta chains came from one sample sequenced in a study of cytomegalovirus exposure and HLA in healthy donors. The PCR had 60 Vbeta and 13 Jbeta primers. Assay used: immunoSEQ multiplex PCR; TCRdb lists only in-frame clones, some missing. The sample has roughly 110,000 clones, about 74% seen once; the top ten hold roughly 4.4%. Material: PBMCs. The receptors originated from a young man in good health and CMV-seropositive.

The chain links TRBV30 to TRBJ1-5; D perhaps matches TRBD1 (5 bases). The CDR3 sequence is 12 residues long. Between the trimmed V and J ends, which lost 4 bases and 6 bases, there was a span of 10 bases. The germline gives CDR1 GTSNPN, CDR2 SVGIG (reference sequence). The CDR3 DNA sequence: TGTGCCTGGACCACGGGGGGTCAGCCCCAGCATTTT. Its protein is CAWTTGGQPQHF.

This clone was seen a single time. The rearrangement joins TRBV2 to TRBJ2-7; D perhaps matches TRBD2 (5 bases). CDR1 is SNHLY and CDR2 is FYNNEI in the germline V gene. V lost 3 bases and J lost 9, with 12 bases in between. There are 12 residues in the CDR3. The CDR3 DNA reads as TGTGCCAGCAGTGACCGAGGGATAGGGCAGTACTTC. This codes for CASSDRGIGQYF.

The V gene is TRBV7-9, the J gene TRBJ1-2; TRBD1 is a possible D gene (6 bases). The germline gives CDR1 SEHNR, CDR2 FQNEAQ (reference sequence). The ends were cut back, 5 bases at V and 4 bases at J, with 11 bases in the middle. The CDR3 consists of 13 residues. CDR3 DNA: TGTGCCAGCAGCCTTACAGGGCTCTATGGCTACACCTTC. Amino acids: CASSLTGLYGYTF.

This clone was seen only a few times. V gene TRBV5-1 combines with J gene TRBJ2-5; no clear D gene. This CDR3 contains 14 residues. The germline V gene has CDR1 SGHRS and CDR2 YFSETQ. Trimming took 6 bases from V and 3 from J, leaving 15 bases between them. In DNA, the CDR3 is TGCGCCAGCAAAGCTCCGTACGGTAAAGAGACCCAGTACTTC. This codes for CASKAPYGKETQYF.

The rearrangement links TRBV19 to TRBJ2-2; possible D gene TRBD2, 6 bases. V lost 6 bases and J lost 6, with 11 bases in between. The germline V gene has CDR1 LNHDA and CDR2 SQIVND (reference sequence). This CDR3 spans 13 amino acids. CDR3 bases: TGTGCCAGTAGAGGATGGGGGGCCGGGGAGCTGTTTTTT. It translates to CASRGWGAGELFF.

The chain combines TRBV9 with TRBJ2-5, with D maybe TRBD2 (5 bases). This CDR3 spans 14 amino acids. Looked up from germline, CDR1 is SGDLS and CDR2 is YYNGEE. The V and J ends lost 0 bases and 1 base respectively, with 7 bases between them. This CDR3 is CASSVAGSQETQYF. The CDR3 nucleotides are TGTGCCAGCAGCGTAGCTGGGAGCCAAGAGACCCAGTACTTC.

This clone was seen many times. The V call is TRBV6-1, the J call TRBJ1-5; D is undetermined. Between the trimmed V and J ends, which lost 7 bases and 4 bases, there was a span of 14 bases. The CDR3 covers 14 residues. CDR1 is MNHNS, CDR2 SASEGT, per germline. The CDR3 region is CASTPGRPNQPQHF. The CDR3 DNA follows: TGTGCCAGCACTCCGGGGAGACCGAATCAGCCCCAGCATTTT.

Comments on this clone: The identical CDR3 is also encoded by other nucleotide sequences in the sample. The CDR3 coding sequence is TGTGCCAGCAGTGAAGCTAGCGGGGGTTACAATGAGCAGTTCTTC. Its protein product is CASSEASGGYNEQFF. The gene calls are TRBV6-1 and TRBJ2-1, with 9 bases aligning to TRBD2. Germline V gene data show CDR1 as MNHNS and CDR2 as SASEGT. The CDR3 loop spans 15 amino acids. J lost 4 bases, V lost 0 bases, and 1 base had no gene match.

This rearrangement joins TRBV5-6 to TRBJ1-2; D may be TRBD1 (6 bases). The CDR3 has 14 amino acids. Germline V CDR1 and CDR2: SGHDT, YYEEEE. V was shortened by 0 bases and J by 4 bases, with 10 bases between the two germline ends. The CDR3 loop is CASSLGDRLYGYTF. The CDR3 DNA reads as TGTGCCAGCAGCTTGGGAGACAGGCTCTATGGCTACACCTTC.

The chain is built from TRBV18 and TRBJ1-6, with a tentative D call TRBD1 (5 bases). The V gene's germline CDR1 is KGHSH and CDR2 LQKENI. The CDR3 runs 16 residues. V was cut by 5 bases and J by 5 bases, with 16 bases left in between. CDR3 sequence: CASSSTVAGNNSPLHF. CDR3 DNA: TGTGCCAGCTCATCCACCGTGGCAGGGAATAATTCACCCCTCCACTTT. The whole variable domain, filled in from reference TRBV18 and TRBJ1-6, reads NAGVMQNPRHLVRRRGQEARLRCSPMKGHSHVYWYRQLPEEGLKFMVYLQKENIIDESGMPKERFSAEFPKEGPSILRIQQVVRGDSAAYFCASSSTVAGNNSPLHFGNGTRLTVT.

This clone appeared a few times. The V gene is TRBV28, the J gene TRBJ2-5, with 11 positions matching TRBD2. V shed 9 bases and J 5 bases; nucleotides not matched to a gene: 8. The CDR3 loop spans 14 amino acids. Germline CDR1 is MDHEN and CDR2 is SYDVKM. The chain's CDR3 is CASTGLAERETQYF. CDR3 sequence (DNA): TGTGCCAGTACGGGACTAGCGGAACGGGAGACCCAGTACTTC.

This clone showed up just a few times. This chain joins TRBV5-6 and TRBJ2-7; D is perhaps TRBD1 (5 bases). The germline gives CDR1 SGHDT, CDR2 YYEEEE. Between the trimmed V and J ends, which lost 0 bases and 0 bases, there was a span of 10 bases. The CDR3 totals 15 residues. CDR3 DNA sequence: TGTGCCAGCAGCTTGGCCTTCGACAGCTCCTACGAGCAGTACTTC. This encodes CASSLAFDSSYEQYF.

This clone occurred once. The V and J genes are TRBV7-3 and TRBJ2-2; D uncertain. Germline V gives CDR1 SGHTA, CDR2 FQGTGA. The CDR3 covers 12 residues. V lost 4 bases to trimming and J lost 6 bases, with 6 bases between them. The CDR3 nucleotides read TGTGCCAGCAGCTCCCCGTCCGGGGAGCTGTTTTTT. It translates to CASSSPSGELFF.

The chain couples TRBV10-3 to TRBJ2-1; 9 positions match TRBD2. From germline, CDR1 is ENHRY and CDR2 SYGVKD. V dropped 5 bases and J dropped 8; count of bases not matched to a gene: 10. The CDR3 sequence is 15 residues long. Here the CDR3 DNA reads TGTGCCATCAGTTGGTCCGCTAGCGGGGTGGATGAGCAGTTCTTC. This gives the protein CAISWSASGVDEQFF.

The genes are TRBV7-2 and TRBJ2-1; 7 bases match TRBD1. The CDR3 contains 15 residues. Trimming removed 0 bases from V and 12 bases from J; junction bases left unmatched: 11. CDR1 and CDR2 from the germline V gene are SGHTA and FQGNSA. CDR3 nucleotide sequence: TGTGCCAGCAGCTTAGCGGGACAGCTGGTAGAGGGGCAGTTCTTC. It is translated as CASSLAGQLVEGQFF. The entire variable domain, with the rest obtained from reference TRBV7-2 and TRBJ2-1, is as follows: GAGVSQSPSNKVTEKGKDVELRCDPISGHTALYWYRQSLGQGLEFLIYFQGNSAPDKSGLPSDRFSAERTGGSVSTLTIQRTQQEDSAVYLCASSLAGQLVEGQFFGPGTRLTVL.

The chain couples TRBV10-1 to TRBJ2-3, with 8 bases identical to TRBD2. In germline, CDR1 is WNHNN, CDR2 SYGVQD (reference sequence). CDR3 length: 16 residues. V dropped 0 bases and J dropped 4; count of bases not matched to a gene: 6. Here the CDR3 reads CASSESVGGGADTQYF. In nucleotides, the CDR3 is TGCGCCAGCAGTGAGTCTGTCGGGGGGGGAGCAGATACGCAGTATTTT.

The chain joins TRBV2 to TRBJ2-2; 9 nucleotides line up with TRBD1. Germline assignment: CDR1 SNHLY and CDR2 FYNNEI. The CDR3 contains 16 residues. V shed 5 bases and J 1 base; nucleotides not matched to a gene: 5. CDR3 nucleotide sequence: TGTGCCAGCAGTTTGACAGGGGGAGGGAACACCGGGGAGCTGTTTTTT. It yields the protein CASSLTGGGNTGELFF.

The chain's CDR3 is CASLPSGGYNEQFF. DNA of the CDR3: TGTGCCAGCCTACCCAGCGGGGGATACAATGAGCAGTTCTTC. The V call is TRBV27, the J call TRBJ2-1, with 8 bases aligning to TRBD2. The CDR3 totals 14 residues. In germline, CDR1 is MNHEY, CDR2 SMNVEV (reference sequence). V gave up 8 bases and J gave up 4 bases; unmatched junction bases: 7.

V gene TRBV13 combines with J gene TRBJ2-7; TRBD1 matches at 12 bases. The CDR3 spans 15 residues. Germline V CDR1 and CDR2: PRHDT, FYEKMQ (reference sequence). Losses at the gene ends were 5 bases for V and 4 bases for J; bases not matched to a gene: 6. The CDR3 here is CASSTRDRGLYEQYF. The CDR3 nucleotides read TGTGCCAGCAGCACCAGGGACAGGGGGCTATACGAGCAGTACTTC.

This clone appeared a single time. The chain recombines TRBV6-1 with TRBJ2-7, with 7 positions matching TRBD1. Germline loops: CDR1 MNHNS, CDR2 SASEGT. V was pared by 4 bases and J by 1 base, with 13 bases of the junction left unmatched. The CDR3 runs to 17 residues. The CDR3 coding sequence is TGTGCCAGCAGTGGACCCTTTGAGGGGGCGTCGTCCTACGAGCAGTACTTC. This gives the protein CASSGPFEGASSYEQYF.

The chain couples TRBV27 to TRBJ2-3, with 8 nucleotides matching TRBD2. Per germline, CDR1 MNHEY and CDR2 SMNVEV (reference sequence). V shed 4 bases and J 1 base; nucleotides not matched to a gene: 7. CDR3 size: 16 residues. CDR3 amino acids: CASSSISGGGTDTQYF. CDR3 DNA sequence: TGTGCCAGCAGTTCTATCAGCGGGGGTGGCACAGATACGCAGTATTTT.

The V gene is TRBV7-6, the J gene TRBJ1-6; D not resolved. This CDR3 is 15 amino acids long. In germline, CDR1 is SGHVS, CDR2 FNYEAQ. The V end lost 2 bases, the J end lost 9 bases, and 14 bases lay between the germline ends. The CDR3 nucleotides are TGTGCCAGCAGCTTACAGGCCATTGGGTCTTCACCCCTCCACTTT. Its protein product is CASSLQAIGSSPLHF. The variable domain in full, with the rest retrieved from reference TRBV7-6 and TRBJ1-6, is GAGVSQSPRYKVTKRGQDVALRCDPISGHVSLYWYRQALGQGPEFLTYFNYEAQQDKSGLPNDRFSAERPEGSISTLTIQRTEQRDSAMYRCASSLQAIGSSPLHFGNGTRLTVT.